The 12 T cell receptor beta chains given below trace back to one sample, sequenced in a study of beta chain features in type 1 diabetes. The whole isolated RNA underwent reverse transcription, so sequencing captured expressed TCRB transcripts. Some clones are missing from TCRdb's copy, which holds only in-frame ones; the method was immunoSEQ multiplex PCR. This sample carries hundreds of thousands of clones, 15% to 17% of them seen once, and the ten largest clones take 0.09% to 0.095%. Material for sequencing was naive CD4+ T cells from blood. The receptors derive from a young man in good health.

This clone was seen a handful of times. This rearrangement joins TRBV11-3 to TRBJ2-5; tentative D call: TRBD2 (7 bases). CDR3 length: 15 residues. Looked up from germline, CDR1 is SGHNT and CDR2 is YENEEA. V shed 3 bases and J shed 5 bases, with 16 bases lying between them. The CDR3 DNA is TGTGCCAGCAGCTTGAGGGGGGGGCCGGAGGAGACCCAGTACTTC. Its translation is CASSLRGGPEETQYF. Combining the CDR3 with reference TRBV11-3 and TRBJ2-5 gives the whole variable domain EAGVVQSPRYKIIEKKQPVAFWCNPISGHNTLYWYLQNLGQGPELLIRYENEEAVDDSQLPKDRFSAERLKGVDSTLKIQPAELGDSAVYLCASSLRGGPEETQYFGPGTRLLVL.

This clone appeared a few times. The chain recombines TRBV11-1 with TRBJ1-6, with D unclear. Germline CDR1 and CDR2: SGHAT and FQDESV (reference sequence). Trimming took off 2 bases at V and 5 bases at J, with 7 bases between the two ends. The CDR3 extends over 14 amino acids. The CDR3 DNA is TGTGCCAGCAGCTTATACCAGGATAATTCACCCCTCCACTTT. Its protein product is CASSLYQDNSPLHF.

This clone was observed a few times. This CDR3 is also generated by other DNA sequences in the sample. The chain couples TRBV10-3 to TRBJ2-5, with D unclear. Trimming removed 0 bases at V and 2 bases at J, with 7 bases between. CDR3 length: 14 amino acids. The germline CDR1 and CDR2 sequences are ENHRY and SYGVKD. The CDR3 coding sequence is TGTGCCATCAGTGAGTCGGGCAGACAAGAGACCCAGTACTTC. Translated: CAISESGRQETQYF.

This clone was picked up a small number of times. This chain connects TRBV10-3 to TRBJ2-1; 8 positions agree with TRBD1. Germline CDR1 is ENHRY and CDR2 is SYGVKD. The V and J ends lost 9 bases and 9 bases, in that order; junction bases with no gene match: 10. This CDR3 contains 13 residues. CDR3 residues: CAILRQGWSEQFF. CDR3 nucleotide sequence: TGTGCCATACTAAGACAGGGGTGGAGTGAGCAGTTCTTC.

The V call is TRBV7-8, the J call TRBJ2-7; D is uncertain. V lost 0 bases to trimming and J lost 2 bases, with 11 bases between them. Germline CDR1 is SGHVS and CDR2 is FQNEAQ. This CDR3 spans 15 amino acids. As DNA, the CDR3 is TGTGCCAGCAGCTTAGCGCAATACTTAGCCTACGAGCAGTACTTC. Its protein product is CASSLAQYLAYEQYF.

Comments on this clone: Its ends do not fully match the called genes, so a read error is possible. The same CDR3 is also encoded by other DNA sequences in this sample. This sequence joins TRBV5-1 and TRBJ1-5, with D possibly being TRBD1 (6 bases). Looked up from germline, CDR1 is SGHRS and CDR2 is YFSETQ. The CDR3 loop spans 15 amino acids. The CDR3 DNA reads TGCGCCAGCAGTTTGGAGGGGGTTAGCAATCAGCCCCAGCATTTT. This sequence encodes CASSLEGVSNQPQHF.

The rearrangement uses TRBV5-1 and TRBJ2-7; TRBD2 matches at 10 bases. The CDR3 is 16 residues long. The V segment lost 0 bases and the J segment 1 base; nucleotides outside the gene matches: 4. Germline CDR1 and CDR2: SGHRS and YFSETQ. The CDR3 DNA is TGCGCCAGCAGCTTGGCTGGGACTAGCGCTTCCTACGAGCAGTACTTC. Protein: CASSLAGTSASYEQYF.

V usage is TRBV25-1 and J usage is TRBJ1-1; the D is unclear. Between the trimmed V and J ends, which lost 3 bases and 2 bases, there was a span of 13 bases. This CDR3 comprises 15 residues. The germline CDR1 and CDR2 sequences are MGHDK and SYGVNS. CDR3 protein: CASSEFSGTNTEAFF. CDR3 nucleotide sequence: TGTGCCAGCAGTGAGTTTTCAGGAACCAACACTGAAGCTTTCTTT.

The genes are TRBV7-2 and TRBJ2-6, with a possible D match to TRBD1 (6 bases). This CDR3 region has 18 residues. Germline V lookup: CDR1 SGHTA, CDR2 FQGNSA. With 1 base removed from V and 2 bases from J, the gap between germline ends came to 15 bases. CDR3 sequence (DNA): TGTGCCAGCAGCTTAGATTTATTGGGGGCTGCTGGGGCCAACGTCCTGACTTTC. It encodes CASSLDLLGAAGANVLTF.

The V call is TRBV6-4, the J call TRBJ1-1, with unresolved D. The V gene lost 8 bases and the J gene lost 2 bases, with 12 bases spanning the gap. This CDR3 is 13 amino acids long. The germline V gene has CDR1 MRHNA and CDR2 SNTAGT. CDR3 DNA sequence: TGTGCCAGCGCTTTGGGGTATAACACTGAAGCTTTCTTT. This sequence encodes CASALGYNTEAFF.

The chain carries TRBV9 and TRBJ2-3; TRBD2 matches at 9 bases. The CDR3 length is 16 residues. The germline V gene has CDR1 SGDLS and CDR2 YYNGEE. V shed 4 bases and J 2 bases; nucleotides not matched to a gene: 8. This chain's CDR3 is CASSPRLAELTDTQYF. The CDR3 DNA follows: TGTGCCAGCAGCCCCCGACTAGCGGAACTCACAGATACGCAGTATTTT.

This clone was picked up a small number of times. The chain links TRBV7-3 to TRBJ2-7, with D possibly called TRBD1 or TRBD2 (5 bases each). The V gene's germline CDR1 is SGHTA and CDR2 FQGTGA. This CDR3 is 15 amino acids long. The V gene lost 2 bases and the J gene lost 3 bases, with 14 bases spanning the gap. DNA of the CDR3: TGTGCCAGCAGCTTAGGGGCTAGCCAGGTCTACGAGCAGTACTTC. It translates to CASSLGASQVYEQYF.